Detailed here is one TCR beta chain. These data come from a study of blood T cell repertoires in COVID-19. In the study overall: Sites in the United States, Italy and Spain provided acute and convalescent COVID-19 samples.

The germline CDR1 and CDR2 sequences are SNHLY and FYNNEI. V lost 3 bases, J lost 4 bases, and 2 bases stayed unmatched. The CDR3 consists of 13 residues. The assay was immunoSEQ multiplex PCR, and TCRdb's table has in-frame clones only and misses some. The sample lists 250,000 to 300,000 clones, around 80% occurring once. The chain joins TRBV2 to TRBJ1-2; 7 nucleotides match TRBD1. The specimen sequenced was peripheral blood. The clonotype originates from an elderly man with acute or convalescent COVID-19. In nucleotides, the CDR3 is TGTGCCAGCAGTGAGTGGGACAGCTATGGCTACACCTTC. The encoded protein is CASSEWDSYGYTF.